Following are 21 T cell receptor beta chains from one sample sequenced in a study of blood T cells in healthy people across ages (dated by TCRdb to between 2015 and 2016). The receptor library was made with 5' RACE. A second about 7 to 12 cycle PCR used a sample-barcoded 5' primer and a J-beta primer mix. In TCRdb, the public reads were trimmed at Q25 with fastp and aligned with MiXCR, with productive beta chains retained. Rows merge per CDR3 protein into single entries with the most common DNA and genes. The table for this sample lists 1.8 million or so distinct CDR3 sequences; about two fifths of them were counted only once. 20% to 25% of the sample is held by the ten biggest clonotypes. Sequencing used blood. These receptors originate from a human donor in good health.

V usage is TRBV7-9 and J usage is TRBJ1-5; D is ambiguous. Trimming removed 4 bases at V and 3 bases at J, with 16 bases between. The CDR3 is made up of 16 amino acids. Per the germline V gene, CDR1 is SEHNR and CDR2 is FQNEAQ (reference sequence). The CDR3 nucleotides are TGTGCCAGCAGCTCACAAGAGCAGGCGATCAATCAGCCCCAGCATTTT. Translating it yields CASSSQEQAINQPQHF.

V is TRBV7-2 and J is TRBJ1-5; TRBD1 might be the D (6 bases). CDR3 length: 15 amino acids. V was pared by 4 bases and J by 2 bases, with 12 bases between. CDR1 is SGHTA, CDR2 FQGNSA, per germline. For the CDR3, the DNA is TGTGCCAGCAGCTACAGGGATCGCGGCAATCAGCCCCAGCATTTT. It is translated as CASSYRDRGNQPQHF. Variable domain in full (rest from reference TRBV7-2 and TRBJ1-5): GAGVSQSPSNKVTEKGKDVELRCDPISGHTALYWYRQSLGQGLEFLIYFQGNSAPDKSGLPSDRFSAERTGGSVSTLTIQRTQQEDSAVYLCASSYRDRGNQPQHFGDGTRLSIL.

This clonotype has more than one count but fewer than ten. V is TRBV10-3 and J is TRBJ1-2, with 8 bases aligning to TRBD1. The CDR3 is 13 amino acids. Trimming cost V 6 bases and J 5 bases; bases outside gene matches: 5. Germline CDR1 is ENHRY and CDR2 is SYGVKD. The CDR3 protein is CAISLDRGYGYTF. In DNA, the CDR3 is TGTGCCATCAGCCTCGACAGGGGATATGGCTACACCTTC.

This clonotype appeared a few times. The chain is built from TRBV28 and TRBJ1-5, with 9 positions matching TRBD1. Germline V gives CDR1 MDHEN, CDR2 SYDVKM. J lost 5 bases, V lost 4 bases, and 9 bases had no gene match. CDR3 length: 16 residues. The CDR3 DNA is TGTGCCAGCAGTTCCCTAGGGGGACAGGGCGATCAGCCCCAGCATTTT. Translated, it gives CASSSLGGQGDQPQHF. Full variable domain (remainder filled in from reference TRBV28 and TRBJ1-5): DVKVTQSSRYLVKRTGEKVFLECVQDMDHENMFWYRQDPGLGLRLIYFSYDVKMKEKGDIPEGYSVSREKKERFSLILESASTNQTSMYLCASSSLGGQGDQPQHFGDGTRLSIL.

This chain joins TRBV7-2 and TRBJ2-1; TRBD2 aligns across 11 bases. In germline, CDR1 is SGHTA, CDR2 FQGNSA. The CDR3 length is 16 residues. V lost 5 bases, J lost 7 bases, and 10 bases stayed unmatched. The CDR3 here is CASSRLLAGVGNEQFF. CDR3 sequence (DNA): TGTGCCAGCAGCCGCCTACTAGCGGGGGTGGGAAATGAGCAGTTCTTC.

CDR3 sequence: CASSQDWVPGKSNSGANVLTF. CDR3 sequence (DNA): TGTGCCAGCAGCCAAGATTGGGTGCCAGGCAAAAGTAACTCTGGGGCCAACGTCCTGACTTTC. This chain links TRBV3-1 with TRBJ2-6; no clear D gene. This CDR3 contains 21 residues. Per germline, CDR1 LGHDT and CDR2 YNNKEL (reference sequence). Deletions cut 0 bases from V and 0 bases from J, with 21 bases between. Filled out from reference TRBV3-1 and TRBJ2-6, the complete variable domain reads DTAVSQTPKYLVTQMGNDKSIKCEQNLGHDTMYWYKQDSKKFLKIMFSYNNKELIINETVPNRFSPKSPDKAHLNLHINSLELGDSAVYFCASSQDWVPGKSNSGANVLTFGAGSRLTVL.

In this sample, this clonotype turned up a few times. The rearrangement joins TRBV20-1 to TRBJ2-3; 11 nucleotides match TRBD2. The germline V gene encodes CDR1 DFQATT and CDR2 SNEGSKA (reference sequence). The CDR3 length is 14 residues. After removal of 6 bases from V and 3 bases from J, the junction contained 5 bases not matched to a gene. Here the CDR3 reads CSAPSGGPTDTQYF. The CDR3 DNA is TGCAGTGCACCTAGCGGGGGGCCTACAGATACGCAGTATTTT.

The chain has TRBV3-1 and TRBJ2-1; maybe TRBD1 (6 bases). The CDR3 totals 14 residues. Per germline, CDR1 LGHDT and CDR2 YNNKEL (reference sequence). V was shortened by 0 bases and J by 9 bases, with 12 bases between the two germline ends. The CDR3 is CASSQDGGPAEQFF. As DNA, the CDR3 is TGTGCCAGCAGCCAAGATGGGGGCCCGGCTGAGCAGTTCTTC.

V and J are TRBV7-2 and TRBJ1-3; the D gene is possibly TRBD1 (5 bases). The CDR3 covers 16 residues. Deletions cut 2 bases from V and 1 base from J, with 12 bases between. Germline loops: CDR1 SGHTA, CDR2 FQGNSA. CDR3 protein: CASSLSHRFSGNTIYF. The CDR3, as DNA: TGTGCCAGCAGCTTATCCCACAGGTTTTCTGGAAACACCATATATTTT.

V usage is TRBV5-1 and J usage is TRBJ2-1; D not resolved. V was trimmed by 0 bases and J by 9 bases, leaving 10 bases between them. Germline values: CDR1 SGHRS, CDR2 YFSETQ. The CDR3 extends over 13 amino acids. Here the CDR3 DNA reads TGCGCCAGCAGCTTGGCCAGGAGTGGTGAGCAGTTCTTC. It yields the protein CASSLARSGEQFF.

V is TRBV4-3 and J is TRBJ2-1; D remains ambiguous. V lost 1 base to trimming and J lost 5 bases, with 12 bases between them. The CDR3 sequence is 15 residues long. CDR1 and CDR2 (germline): LGHNA, YSLEER. CDR3 in DNA: TGCGCCAGCAGCCAAGGGGCGTCCTGGGACAATGAGCAGTTCTTC. Its protein is CASSQGASWDNEQFF.

This clonotype occurred a few times. The chain joins TRBV2 to TRBJ1-1, with TRBD1 matching 7 bases. The CDR3 spans 13 residues. CDR1 SNHLY and CDR2 FYNNEI come from the germline V gene. V shed 10 bases and J 5 bases; nucleotides not matched to a gene: 10. The DNA for the CDR3 is TGTGCCACCCGACAGGGAGACGCAACTGAAGCTTTCTTT. Protein sequence: CATRQGDATEAFF.

This clonotype has more than one count but fewer than ten. The V gene is TRBV20-1, the J gene TRBJ1-5; D gene unclear. This CDR3 spans 15 amino acids. Germline assignment: CDR1 DFQATT and CDR2 SNEGSKA (reference sequence). The V end lost 0 bases, the J end lost 1 base, and 10 bases lay between the germline ends. The CDR3 sequence: CSARDRLGSNQPQHF. The CDR3 coding sequence is TGCAGTGCTAGAGATCGTCTGGGAAGCAATCAGCCCCAGCATTTT.

This chain links TRBV3-1 with TRBJ2-7; D is uncertain. V lost 0 bases, J lost 3 bases, and 9 bases lay in between. The CDR3 runs 14 residues. Germline assignment: CDR1 LGHDT and CDR2 YNNKEL (reference sequence). The CDR3 DNA follows: TGTGCCAGCAGCCAAGAAGAACAGTTCTACGAGCAGTACTTC. Translation: CASSQEEQFYEQYF.

This clonotype was recorded many times. The chain employs TRBV6-2 or TRBV6-3 and TRBJ2-7; 10 nucleotides match TRBD1. CDR1 is MNHEY and CDR2 is SVGEGT in the germline V gene. The CDR3 is 14 residues long. V trimming: 10 bases; J trimming: 0 bases; junction bases outside the gene matches: 6. The CDR3 spells CATETGGNSYEQYF. In DNA, the CDR3 is TGTGCCACCGAGACAGGGGGCAACTCCTACGAGCAGTACTTC.

The V call is TRBV15, the J call TRBJ1-2; D possibly corresponds to TRBD1 (6 bases). This CDR3 region has 16 residues. Germline CDR1 and CDR2: LNHNV and YYDKDF (reference sequence). V lost 8 bases to trimming and J lost 8 bases, with 27 bases between them. The CDR3 bases are TGTGCCACCCGTGGGGACACGTACACATCATTGAGAGGCTACACCTTC. This gives the protein CATRGDTYTSLRGYTF.

This clonotype came up a few times. This chain joins TRBV9 and TRBJ2-7, with a possible D match to TRBD1 (5 bases). With 0 bases removed from V and 1 base from J, the gap between germline ends came to 11 bases. The CDR3 is 15 amino acids. Germline CDR1 reads SGDLS; CDR2 reads YYNGEE. Written as DNA, the CDR3 is TGTGCCAGCAGCGTAGGTCCAGGGATTTCCTACGAGCAGTACTTC. Translated: CASSVGPGISYEQYF.

This clonotype has at least ten counts. CDR3 sequence (DNA): TGCAGCGTTGAAGATTCTAGGGGCAGTTATTACGAGCAGTACTTC. It codes for CSVEDSRGSYYEQYF. The chain recombines TRBV29-1 with TRBJ2-7, with a weak D call TRBD1 (5 bases). The germline V and J ends were trimmed by 0 bases and 4 bases, with 16 bases remaining between them. Germline V gives CDR1 SQVTM, CDR2 ANQGSEA. The CDR3 has 15 residues.

The chain combines TRBV4-3 with TRBJ1-2, with D hard to call. The CDR3 is made up of 15 amino acids. Trimming pared 0 bases from V and 1 base from J, leaving 9 bases between. Per the germline V gene, CDR1 is LGHNA and CDR2 is YSLEER. The CDR3 DNA follows: TGCGCCAGCAGCCAAGACCCTGCCGGTAACTATGGCTACACCTTC. Protein sequence: CASSQDPAGNYGYTF.

This rearrangement joins TRBV6-2 or TRBV6-3 to TRBJ1-2; maybe TRBD1 (5 bases). CDR3 size: 13 residues. Deletions cut 1 base from V and 8 bases from J, with 11 bases between. The V gene's germline CDR1 is MNHEY and CDR2 SVGEGT. The CDR3 DNA follows: TGTGCCAGCAGTTACTGGGGGGATAGGGGCTACACCTTC. Amino acids: CASSYWGDRGYTF.

The rearrangement links TRBV24-1 to TRBJ2-7; TRBD2 is a possible D gene (5 bases). The V gene's germline CDR1 is KGHDR and CDR2 SFDVKD. The CDR3 is made up of 14 amino acids. Trimming pared 4 bases from V and 2 bases from J, leaving 11 bases between. CDR3 sequence (DNA): TGTGCCACCAGTGACCCAAGCGGCACCTACGAGCAGTACTTC. Protein: CATSDPSGTYEQYF.